One sample yielded the 16 T cell receptor beta chains listed below, sequenced in a study of vaccination and CD4 T cells after COVID-19 (dated by TCRdb to between 2021 and 2024). This sample's treatment or condition label indicates: roughly 10-day PBMC culture with coronavirus spike peptide pools or control peptides (ViraFEST assay). These receptors have no known antigen. Receptor libraries were prepared by PCR. TCRdb lists the instrument as Illumina iSeq 100. DNA from cultured CD4+ T cells underwent TCR sequencing with the Oncomine TCR Beta short-read assay at the Johns Hopkins FTIC core. Clones were called with MiXCR by TCRdb after fastp trimmed the public reads at Q25, and only in-frame beta chains were retained. When rows share a CDR3 protein, they turn into one entry using the most common DNA and genes. The sample data list some 4,400 distinct CDR3 sequences, and 40% to 45% of these were observed just once. About 41% of the sample belongs to the ten largest clones.

Sequencing was performed on CD4+ T cells from blood, cultured in vitro. These receptors were taken from a human donor who had recovered from COVID-19.

Within the sample, this clonotype is hyperexpanded. V usage is TRBV2 and J usage is TRBJ2-1; 12 bases line up with TRBD2. V lost 7 bases, J lost 5 bases, and 30 bases stayed unmatched. Germline V gene sequence: CDR1 SNHLY, CDR2 FYNNEI. The CDR3 is 23 residues long. The DNA for the CDR3 is TGTGCCAGCAACCCAAGGGGTCTAGCGGGAGGGGACTACCGGGCCCAGGTCCACAATGAGCAGTTCTTC. Protein sequence: CASNPRGLAGGDYRAQVHNEQFF.

This clonotype has just a few counts. The CDR3 DNA follows: TGTGCCAGCAGCCGCCTTGGACAGGGACATTCACCCCTCCACTTT. Translated: CASSRLGQGHSPLHF. The chain employs TRBV7-3 and TRBJ1-6, with 8 bases matching TRBD1. The CDR3 consists of 15 residues. CDR1 and CDR2 (germline): SGHTA, FQGTGA. The J segment lost 8 bases and the V segment lost 5 bases, leaving 8 bases of the junction unmatched.

The chain links TRBV7-3 to TRBJ2-5; the D gene is possibly TRBD1 (6 bases). Trimming removed 2 bases from V and 2 bases from J, with 12 bases in between. Germline V gives CDR1 SGHTA, CDR2 FQGTGA. The CDR3 spans 15 residues. Here the CDR3 DNA reads TGTGCCAGCAGCTTAGCGCTTGACAGGCAAGAGACCCAGTACTTC. Translated: CASSLALDRQETQYF.

V is TRBV7-9 and J is TRBJ2-7; D unclear. This CDR3 contains 14 residues. V gave up 2 bases and J gave up 2 bases, with 10 bases separating them. From germline, CDR1 is SEHNR and CDR2 FQNEAQ (reference sequence). CDR3 sequence reads: CASSLPTSPYEQYF. The CDR3 region has the DNA TGTGCCAGCAGCTTACCTACGTCACCCTACGAGCAGTACTTC.

This clonotype appeared a few times. The DNA of the CDR3 is TGTGCCAGCAGTGTTCAGGTGAACACCGGGGAGCTGTTTTTT. Protein sequence: CASSVQVNTGELFF. V is TRBV6-1 and J is TRBJ2-2; D is uncertain. The CDR3 has 14 residues. The germline CDR1 and CDR2 sequences are MNHNS and SASEGT. Trimming left V 4 bases short and J 1 base short, with 7 bases between.

This clonotype was counted between two and nine times. V usage is TRBV23-1 and J usage is TRBJ1-5, with 10 bases identical to TRBD1. TRBV23-1 is treated as an ORF (open reading frame) with a function not yet certain. This CDR3 is built from 14 residues. The J segment lost 4 bases and the V segment lost 4 bases, leaving 1 base of the junction unmatched. The CDR3 DNA reads as TGCGCCAGCAGTCGGGGACAGGGGAATCAGCCCCAGCATTTT. This gives the protein CASSRGQGNQPQHF.

The V and J genes are TRBV7-3 and TRBJ2-1, with D hard to call. From germline, CDR1 is SGHTA and CDR2 FQGTGA. Trimming took 0 bases from V and 4 from J, leaving 4 bases between them. CDR3 length: 13 amino acids. CDR3 nucleotide sequence: TGTGCCAGCAGCTTAACAGGGTACAATGAGCAGTTCTTC. This encodes CASSLTGYNEQFF.

J is TRBJ2-3 and V is TRBV6-4; 10 positions agree with TRBD2. CDR1 and CDR2 (germline): MRHNA, SNTAGT. This CDR3 contains 18 residues. V lost 10 bases and J lost 0; bases outside the gene matches: 16. The CDR3 region has the DNA TGTGCCACGAGCCAGGCTAGCGGGGGACCGAATAGCACAGATACGCAGTATTTT. It translates to CATSQASGGPNSTDTQYF.

The J gene is TRBJ2-7, the V gene TRBV11-3, with 9 bases fitting TRBD2. CDR1 and CDR2 from the germline V gene are SGHNT and YENEEA. V shed 1 base, J shed 3 bases, and the junction held 4 bases outside the gene matches. The CDR3 runs 15 residues. CDR3 protein: CASSLGTSENYEQYF. DNA for the CDR3: TGTGCCAGCAGCTTAGGGACTAGCGAGAACTACGAGCAGTACTTC.

On this clonotype: The conserved final phenylalanine or tryptophan is absent from the CDR3, which likely points to a read error. This chain links TRBV7-8 with TRBJ1-2; D possibly corresponds to TRBD1 (5 bases). In germline, CDR1 is SGHVS, CDR2 FQNEAQ. Between the trimmed V and J ends, which lost 5 bases and 8 bases, there was a span of 21 bases. The length of the CDR3 is 15 residues. The CDR3 sequence is CASSIASGLSYGYTL. The CDR3 nucleotides read TGTGCCAGCAGCATCGCGTCGGGACTAAGCTACGGCTACACCCTC.

This clonotype was counted a few times. The CDR3 reads CASSEAGADYGYTF. The DNA of the CDR3 is TGTGCCAGCAGTGAGGCTGGGGCGGACTATGGCTACACCTTC. The gene calls are TRBV25-1 and TRBJ1-2; D perhaps matches TRBD1 (5 bases). Germline V lookup: CDR1 MGHDK, CDR2 SYGVNS. V lost 3 bases and J lost 3, with 11 bases in between. The CDR3 has 14 residues.

The DNA for the CDR3 is TGCAGTGCTAGAGATGCGGGGCAAGCCAAAAACATTCAGTACTTC. Translating gives CSARDAGQAKNIQYF. The chain employs TRBV20-1 and TRBJ2-4, with a possible D match to TRBD2 (6 bases). Germline CDR1 DFQATT, CDR2 SNEGSKA (reference sequence). The CDR3 sequence is 15 residues long. With 0 bases removed from V and 0 bases from J, the gap between germline ends came to 9 bases.

The chain employs TRBV7-9 and TRBJ1-5; D gene unclear. Trimming left V 2 bases short and J 3 bases short, with 8 bases between. The CDR3 contains 14 residues. From germline, CDR1 is SEHNR and CDR2 FQNEAQ (reference sequence). CDR3 loop: CASSLSDTNQPQHF. The CDR3 nucleotides read TGTGCCAGCAGCTTAAGTGACACCAATCAGCCCCAGCATTTT.

The chain's CDR3 is CSAREQSGALAGELFF. The CDR3 nucleotides are TGCAGTGCTAGAGAGCAATCCGGGGCCTTGGCCGGGGAGCTGTTTTTT. This chain joins TRBV20-1 and TRBJ2-2; tentatively, D is TRBD1 or TRBD2 (5 bases each). The V and J ends lost 0 bases and 6 bases respectively, with 17 bases between them. Germline lookup yields CDR1 DFQATT and CDR2 SNEGSKA (reference sequence). The CDR3 covers 16 residues.

The V call is TRBV20-1, the J call TRBJ1-1; D perhaps matches TRBD1 (6 bases). The germline gives CDR1 DFQATT, CDR2 SNEGSKA (reference sequence). V lost 1 base, J lost 10 bases, and 16 bases lay in between. The CDR3 totals 13 residues. CDR3 nucleotide sequence: TGCAGTGCTAGAGTCACCAGGGGCTCCTCAGCTTTCTTT. It encodes CSARVTRGSSAFF.

This chain joins TRBV30 and TRBJ2-5; D is perhaps TRBD1 or TRBD2 (5 bases each). From germline, CDR1 is GTSNPN and CDR2 SVGIG (reference sequence). The germline V and J ends were trimmed by 2 bases and 1 base, with 14 bases remaining between them. There are 15 residues in the CDR3. The CDR3 DNA follows: TGTGCCTGGAGTTGGGGGAGCGGTATCCAAGAGACCCAGTACTTC. This sequence encodes CAWSWGSGIQETQYF.